These 14 T cell receptor beta chains were sequenced from one sample in a study of T-cell reconstitution after alpha-beta-depleted transplantation in children. Unique molecular identifiers were built into the TCRbeta library. TCRdb passed the PCR reads through MiXCR, listing each CDR3 protein once. This table has around 600,000 distinct CDR3 sequences, roughly 17% appearing once. This material consisted of PBMCs from the stem cell graft donor, taken from the stem cell graft. The receptor set was obtained from a human donor who donated a stem cell graft to a child with acute myeloid leukemia.

This clonotype was picked up a small number of times. The genes are TRBV24-1 and TRBJ2-2, with TRBD1 matching 8 bases. Trimming removed 9 bases from V and 0 bases from J; junction bases left unmatched: 5. Germline V CDR1 and CDR2: KGHDR, SFDVKD. The CDR3 length is 15 residues. The CDR3 reads CATSGQESNTGELFF. CDR3 sequence (DNA): TGTGCCACCTCGGGACAGGAATCGAACACCGGGGAGCTGTTTTTT.

This clonotype appeared many times. V and J are TRBV5-1 and TRBJ1-2; D remains ambiguous. The CDR3 has 13 residues. Trimming removed 0 bases at V and 8 bases at J, with 11 bases between. CDR1 SGHRS and CDR2 YFSETQ come from the germline V gene. DNA of the CDR3: TGCGCCAGCAGCTTGGCCTGGCGAGAGGGCTACACCTTC. It codes for CASSLAWREGYTF.

Details on this clonotype: The junction and the germline gene differ at one end; a read error may be behind it. V and J are TRBV7-9 and TRBJ2-3; D is possibly TRBD2 (6 bases). The CDR3 has 14 amino acids. Germline V gene sequence: CDR1 SEHNR, CDR2 FQNEAQ (reference sequence). The CDR3 nucleotides read TGTGCCAGCAGTTCGGGACTTGGCACAGATACGCATTATTTT. Translation: CASSSGLGTDTHYF.

This clonotype has ten or more counts. The chain uses TRBV20-1 and TRBJ2-4; 9 positions agree with TRBD1. J gave up 6 bases and V 0 bases, and 6 bases lay outside the gene matches. Germline CDR1 DFQATT, CDR2 SNEGSKA (reference sequence). This CDR3 is 15 amino acids long. The CDR3 DNA follows: TGCAGTGCTAGAGATGGGACAGGGCTGGGAAACATTCAGTACTTC. Translation: CSARDGTGLGNIQYF.

This clonotype was seen more than once but under ten times. The chain recombines TRBV6-5 with TRBJ2-7, with D perhaps given as TRBD1 or TRBD2 (5 bases each). From germline, CDR1 is MNHEY and CDR2 SVGAGI. The CDR3 has 16 amino acids. The V end lost 0 bases, the J end lost 5 bases, and 17 bases lay between the germline ends. The CDR3, as DNA: TGTGCCAGCAGTTACTCCGACAGCTCCGGGGTTAACGAGCAGTACTTC. It translates to CASSYSDSSGVNEQYF.

This clonotype was recorded at least ten times. The genes are TRBV20-1 and TRBJ1-2; tentative D call: TRBD1 (6 bases). Germline CDR1 is DFQATT and CDR2 is SNEGSKA (reference sequence). The CDR3 totals 17 residues. V shed 0 bases and J shed 8 bases, with 25 bases lying between them. CDR3: CSARDRAENRVGRGYTF. The CDR3 DNA follows: TGCAGTGCTAGAGATCGGGCGGAGAACAGGGTCGGGAGAGGCTACACCTTC.

This clonotype appeared a few times. V and J are TRBV5-1 and TRBJ1-4, with D possibly TRBD1 on 6 matching bases. Germline loops: CDR1 SGHRS, CDR2 YFSETQ. This CDR3 has 16 amino acids. The germline V and J ends were trimmed by 0 bases and 8 bases, with 17 bases remaining between them. For the CDR3, the DNA is TGCGCCAGCAGCTTGGCGTCGGGGGACATGGGAGAAAAACTGTTTTTT. Translation gives CASSLASGDMGEKLFF. The whole variable domain, filled in from reference TRBV5-1 and TRBJ1-4, reads KAGVTQTPRYLIKTRGQQVTLSCSPISGHRSVSWYQQTPGQGLQFLFEYFSETQRNKGNFPGRFSGRQFSNSRSEMNVSTLELGDSALYLCASSLASGDMGEKLFFGSGTQLSVL.

For the CDR3, the DNA is TGTGCCAGCAGTGTGGGTGATCTTGAAAAACTGTTTTTT. This translates into CASSVGDLEKLFF. The V call is TRBV6-1, the J call TRBJ1-4; no definite D call. The V gene lost 4 bases and the J gene lost 7 bases, with 10 bases spanning the gap. The CDR3 extends over 13 amino acids. From germline, CDR1 is MNHNS and CDR2 SASEGT.

This clonotype was seen many times. The J gene is TRBJ1-2, the V gene TRBV6-1; 10 nucleotides agree with TRBD1. CDR3 length equals 14 residues. The ends lost 5 bases at V and 5 bases at J; junction bases unmatched: 5. The germline CDR1 and CDR2 sequences are MNHNS and SASEGT. The CDR3 sequence: CASSPPGQGYGYTF. CDR3 nucleotides: TGTGCCAGCAGTCCGCCGGGACAGGGGTATGGCTACACCTTC.

This clonotype was found many times. The chain recombines TRBV12-3 or TRBV12-4 with TRBJ1-1; perhaps TRBD1 as D (6 bases). Trimming left V 7 bases short and J 3 bases short, with 12 bases between. The CDR3 covers 13 residues. As DNA, the CDR3 is TGTGCCAGCACAAATAGGGGGGACACTGAAGCTTTCTTT. This sequence encodes CASTNRGDTEAFF.

The sample holds many counts of this clonotype. The J gene is TRBJ1-5, the V gene TRBV24-1, with D hard to call. This CDR3 is 12 amino acids long. Trimming removed 5 bases from V and 0 bases from J, with 1 base in between. Germline CDR1 KGHDR, CDR2 SFDVKD. The CDR3 nucleotides are TGTGCCACCAGTGGTAGCAATCAGCCCCAGCATTTT. Residues: CATSGSNQPQHF.

This clonotype showed up just a few times. The rearrangement links TRBV9 to TRBJ2-7; D is possibly TRBD2 (6 bases). Germline V gene sequence: CDR1 SGDLS, CDR2 YYNGEE. The CDR3 length is 15 residues. Trimming removed 3 bases at V and 2 bases at J, with 15 bases between. CDR3 in amino acids: CASSASPGEPYEQYV. The DNA of the CDR3 is TGTGCCAGCAGCGCCAGCCCGGGGGAACCCTACGAGCAGTACGTC.

This clonotype was seen a handful of times. This chain connects TRBV6-5 to TRBJ2-1; TRBD2 matches at 16 bases. The CDR3 has 18 residues. From germline, CDR1 is MNHEY and CDR2 SVGAGI. V was pared by 6 bases and J by 0 bases, with 5 bases of the junction left unmatched. Written as DNA, the CDR3 is TGTGCCAGCAGCCCGGGACTAGCGGGGGGGAGCTCCTACAATGAGCAGTTCTTC. This codes for CASSPGLAGGSSYNEQFF.

In regard to this clonotype: A much larger clone is a single base away; this may be a read error. The chain uses TRBV5-1 and TRBJ1-2; D ambiguous. CDR1 is SGHRS, CDR2 YFSETQ, per germline. The CDR3 is 14 amino acids. V lost 1 base and J lost 4, with 11 bases in between. CDR3 nucleotide sequence: TGCGCCAGCAGCTTGTCCGAGGGTATCTATGGCTACACCTTC. Its translation is CASSLSEGIYGYTF.